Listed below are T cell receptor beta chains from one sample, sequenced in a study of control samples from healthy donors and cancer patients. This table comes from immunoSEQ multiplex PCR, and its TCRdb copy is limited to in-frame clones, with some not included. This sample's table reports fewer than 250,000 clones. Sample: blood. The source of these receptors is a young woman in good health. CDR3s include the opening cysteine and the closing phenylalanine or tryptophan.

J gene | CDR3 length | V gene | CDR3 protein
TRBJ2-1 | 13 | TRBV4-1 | CASSHVRLNEQFF
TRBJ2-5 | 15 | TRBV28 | CASSSSGGARETQYF
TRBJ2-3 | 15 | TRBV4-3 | CASSPRWASTDTQYF
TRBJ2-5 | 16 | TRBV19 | CASSPRGLGGQETQYF
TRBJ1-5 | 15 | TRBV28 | CASRPQGPTNQPQHF
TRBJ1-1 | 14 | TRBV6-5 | CASRSTGWDTEAFF
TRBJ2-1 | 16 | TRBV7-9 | CASRRVQSNGYNEQFF
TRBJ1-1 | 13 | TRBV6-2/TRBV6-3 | CASSPVPNTEAFF
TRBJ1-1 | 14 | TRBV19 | CASRTGTVNTEAFF
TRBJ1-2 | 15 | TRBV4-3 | CASSQAVGRGYGYTF
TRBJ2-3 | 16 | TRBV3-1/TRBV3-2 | CASSQRWTSAPDTQYF
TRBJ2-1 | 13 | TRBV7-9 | CASSLVQGERRVF
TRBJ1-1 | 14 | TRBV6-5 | CASNVWGLNTEAFF
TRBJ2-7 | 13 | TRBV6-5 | CASSDRGSHEQYF
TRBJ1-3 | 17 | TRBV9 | CASSVVGEGRLGNTIYF
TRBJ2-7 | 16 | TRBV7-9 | CASSSPLSGGRHEQYF
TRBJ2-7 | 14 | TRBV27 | CASSLGQGSYEQYF
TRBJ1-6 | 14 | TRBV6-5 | CASSYFGRDSPLHF
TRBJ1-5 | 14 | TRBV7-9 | CATLGTGDNQPQHF
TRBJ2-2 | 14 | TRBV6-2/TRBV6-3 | CASSPTVDAGELFF
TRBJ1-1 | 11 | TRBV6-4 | CARGFTGTTFF
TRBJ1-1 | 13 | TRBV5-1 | CASSKGRNTEAFF
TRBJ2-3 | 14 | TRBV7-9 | CASSRGGATDTQYF
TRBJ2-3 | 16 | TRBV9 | CASSVGSGGSTDTQYF
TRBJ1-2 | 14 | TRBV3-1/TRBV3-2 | CASSQVTGGGGYTF
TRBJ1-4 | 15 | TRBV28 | CASSSSGGRDEKLFF
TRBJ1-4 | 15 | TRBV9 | CASSIWTGEGEKLFF
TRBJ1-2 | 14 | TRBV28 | CASSRTGGPYGYTF
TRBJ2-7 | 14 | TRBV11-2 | CASSLEQQGSEQYF
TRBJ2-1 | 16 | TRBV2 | CASFPPGGGVYNEQFF
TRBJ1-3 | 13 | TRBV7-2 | CASSFSTGNTIYF
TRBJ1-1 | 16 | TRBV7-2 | CASSKNNRGVGTEAFF
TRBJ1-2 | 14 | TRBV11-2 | CASSQDRGMHGYTF
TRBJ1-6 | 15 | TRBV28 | CASRGRQGGNSPLHF
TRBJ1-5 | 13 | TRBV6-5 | CASRHRGNQPQHF
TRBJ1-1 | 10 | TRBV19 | CASWRTEAFF
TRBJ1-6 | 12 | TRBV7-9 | CASSSANSPLHF
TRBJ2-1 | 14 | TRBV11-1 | CASSRPIRYNEQFF
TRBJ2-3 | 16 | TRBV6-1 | CASSERGPTSTDTQYF
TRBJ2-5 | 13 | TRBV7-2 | CASSPGQGETQYF
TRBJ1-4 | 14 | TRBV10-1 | CASNPGQGQGKLFF
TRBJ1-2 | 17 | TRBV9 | CASSPRIPGQGASGYTF
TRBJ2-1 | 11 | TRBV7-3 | CASSLGGQQFF